The next 18 T cell receptor beta chains were all read from a single sample in a study of blood T cells in healthy people across ages. The second PCR ran roughly 6 to 11 cycles with a sample-barcoded 5' primer and J-beta primers. MiXCR, run by TCRdb on the 5' RACE reads, gives a single entry per CDR3 protein. The sample records 1.5 million to 2 million distinct CDR3 sequences, 28% being singletons. Source material: blood. These receptors came from a woman aged 30 to 39 in good health.

This clonotype has only a few counts. This chain uses TRBV20-1 with TRBJ2-1; D may be TRBD2 (6 bases). Germline CDR1 and CDR2: DFQATT and SNEGSKA (reference sequence). V was clipped by 6 bases and J by 0 bases, with 12 bases between them. The CDR3 sequence is 14 residues long. CDR3 residues: CSANGGSSYNEQFF. CDR3 bases: TGCAGTGCCAACGGAGGGAGCTCCTACAATGAGCAGTTCTTC.

The chain joins TRBV2 to TRBJ1-4; D is undetermined. The CDR3 is 11 amino acids. From germline, CDR1 is SNHLY and CDR2 FYNNEI. V lost 7 bases, J lost 6 bases, and 6 bases lay in between. CDR3 in amino acids: CASTGYEKLFF. The CDR3 DNA reads as TGTGCCAGCACCGGGTATGAAAAACTGTTTTTT.

Worth noting for this clonotype: A much larger clone differs by one base, so this may be a read error. The chain combines TRBV5-5 with TRBJ2-7; a possible D gene is TRBD1 (6 bases). The CDR3 contains 14 residues. Germline-derived CDR1 and CDR2 are SGHKS and YYEKEE (reference sequence). CDR3 sequence: CASSPDSSGEAQYF. The CDR3 DNA sequence: TGTGCTAGCAGCCCGGACAGTAGTGGAGAGGCCCAGTACTTC.

Concerning this clonotype itself: A much larger clone differs by one base, so this may be a read error. The J gene is TRBJ2-4, the V gene TRBV4-1; D may be TRBD1 or TRBD2 (5 bases each). The end of the DNA aligns better with TRBJ2-7, so the J call may be wrong. This CDR3 is built from 16 residues. Germline V gene lookup returns CDR1 MGHRA and CDR2 YSYEKL. The CDR3 DNA sequence: TGCGCCAGCGGCCTCTCCTCCGGGACGGACACCTACGAGCAGTACTTC. As protein: CASGLSSGTDTYEQYF.

This clonotype was picked up a small number of times. The chain carries TRBV10-3 and TRBJ2-5, with D maybe TRBD1 (5 bases). Trimming took 7 bases from V and 4 from J, leaving 16 bases between them. CDR3 length: 14 residues. Per germline, CDR1 ENHRY and CDR2 SYGVKD. Written as DNA, the CDR3 is TGTGCCATCACACCTAGAGGTCAGGGAGAGACCCAGTACTTC. This codes for CAITPRGQGETQYF.

This clonotype was counted many times. This sequence joins TRBV2 and TRBJ2-1; 14 nucleotides align to TRBD2. The ends lost 6 bases at V and 2 bases at J; junction bases unmatched: 0. The germline CDR1 and CDR2 sequences are SNHLY and FYNNEI. The CDR3 is 15 amino acids. The CDR3 loop reads CASRGLAGAYNEQFF. DNA of the CDR3: TGTGCCAGCAGGGGACTAGCGGGGGCCTACAATGAGCAGTTCTTC.

There are many counts of this clonotype. The CDR3 DNA is TGTGCCAGCAGTTACGGTTCAGGCAGCCAAGAGACCCAGTACTTC. It codes for CASSYGSGSQETQYF. This chain joins TRBV6-6 and TRBJ2-5; D is ambiguous. Germline CDR1 and CDR2: MNHNY and SVGAGI (reference sequence). The CDR3 has 15 residues. V was cut by 2 bases and J by 1 base, with 11 bases left in between.

The genes are TRBV29-1 and TRBJ1-2; the D is unclear. The CDR3 sequence is 11 residues long. V was clipped by 2 bases and J by 10 bases, with 11 bases between them. Germline V gene lookup returns CDR1 SQVTM and CDR2 ANQGSEA. CDR3 in DNA: TGCAGCGTTGAAATCGGGAGTGACTACACCTTC. As protein: CSVEIGSDYTF.

This chain links TRBV4-1 with TRBJ1-1; D is possibly TRBD1 (6 bases). This CDR3 spans 16 amino acids. Trimming removed 2 bases from V and 1 base from J, with 14 bases in between. Germline V CDR1 and CDR2: MGHRA, YSYEKL. CDR3 nucleotides: TGCGCCAGCAGCCAAATCGGCGGGGGCAAGAACACTGAAGCTTTCTTT. This sequence encodes CASSQIGGGKNTEAFF.

The genes are TRBV20-1 and TRBJ2-1; 15 bases are shared with TRBD2. J lost 5 bases, V lost 6 bases, and 5 bases had no gene match. Germline V lookup: CDR1 DFQATT, CDR2 SNEGSKA (reference sequence). This CDR3 has 15 amino acids. The CDR3 region is CSAYGLAGGNNEQFF. CDR3 coding DNA: TGCAGTGCCTACGGACTAGCGGGAGGGAACAATGAGCAGTTCTTC.

This chain connects TRBV7-2 to TRBJ2-7, with D possibly matching TRBD2 (5 bases). The CDR3 consists of 17 residues. V was trimmed by 2 bases and J by 3 bases, leaving 20 bases between them. CDR1 is SGHTA, CDR2 FQGNSA, per germline. The CDR3 loop reads CASSLLRRTSRGYEQYF. In DNA form, the CDR3 reads TGTGCCAGCAGCTTACTGCGCCGAACTTCACGGGGCTACGAGCAGTACTTC.

On this clonotype: A read error may explain this, as a much larger clone is one base away. This chain connects TRBV6-4 to TRBJ2-1; D may correspond to TRBD1 or TRBD2 (5 bases each). V was clipped by 1 base and J by 11 bases, with 12 bases between them. Germline loops: CDR1 MRHNA, CDR2 SNTAGT. The CDR3 sequence is 13 residues long. The CDR3 sequence is CASSDFPGRQQFF. As DNA, the CDR3 is TGTGCCAGCAGTGACTTCCCGGGACGGCAGCAGTTCTTC.

This clonotype was counted only a few times. This chain links TRBV5-1 with TRBJ2-3; 11 nucleotides align to TRBD2. The germline gives CDR1 SGHRS, CDR2 YFSETQ. CDR3 size: 15 residues. J gave up 2 bases and V 4 bases, and 3 bases lay outside the gene matches. The CDR3 nucleotides are TGCGCCAGCAGCAGGACTAGCGGGCACACAGATACGCAGTATTTT. Protein: CASSRTSGHTDTQYF.

As to this clonotype: Germline is not matched at one junction end, which may reflect a read error. The chain is built from TRBV7-9 and TRBJ1-2; 10 nucleotides align to TRBD1. Looked up from germline, CDR1 is SEHNR and CDR2 is FQNEAQ (reference sequence). This CDR3 is 14 amino acids long. The CDR3 DNA reads as TGTGCCGGCAGCCACGACAGGGGGCTAAGTGGCTACACCTTC. Translation: CAGSHDRGLSGYTF.

This clonotype occurred many times. The chain combines TRBV3-1 with TRBJ2-7, with 7 bases identical to TRBD2. V trimming: 0 bases; J trimming: 0 bases; junction bases outside the gene matches: 8. The germline gives CDR1 LGHDT, CDR2 YNNKEL (reference sequence). This CDR3 is 17 amino acids long. CDR3 sequence: CASSQDWASGFSYEQYF. CDR3 nucleotide sequence: TGTGCCAGCAGCCAAGATTGGGCTAGCGGATTCTCCTACGAGCAGTACTTC.

In its sample, this clonotype was seen a few times. This rearrangement joins TRBV20-1 to TRBJ2-5, with D perhaps given as TRBD1 or TRBD2 (5 bases each). There are 16 residues in the CDR3. Deletions cut 0 bases from V and 1 base from J, with 15 bases between. Per germline, CDR1 DFQATT and CDR2 SNEGSKA (reference sequence). CDR3 in amino acids: CSARDRDESGQETQYF. The CDR3 DNA reads as TGCAGTGCTAGAGATAGGGACGAGTCAGGCCAAGAGACCCAGTACTTC.

Turning to this clonotype: The CDR3 does not end in the conserved phenylalanine or tryptophan, so this is likely a read error. The CDR3, as DNA: TGTGCCAGCAGCTTGGATGCAGCTTTCGTT. Amino acid sequence: CASSLDAAFV. This chain joins TRBV7-2 and TRBJ1-1, with D unresolved. Between the trimmed V and J ends, which lost 3 bases and 10 bases, there was a span of 6 bases. The CDR3 runs to 10 residues. Germline loops: CDR1 SGHTA, CDR2 FQGNSA.

This clonotype occurred a few times. CDR3 region: CASMAGTVNNSPLHF. As DNA, the CDR3 is TGTGCCAGCATGGCCGGGACAGTGAATAATTCACCCCTCCACTTT. This chain links TRBV28 with TRBJ1-6, with TRBD1 matching 7 bases. CDR3 size: 15 residues. Germline values: CDR1 MDHEN, CDR2 SYDVKM. With 7 bases clipped from V and 5 bases from J, the junction kept 8 bases outside the gene matches.